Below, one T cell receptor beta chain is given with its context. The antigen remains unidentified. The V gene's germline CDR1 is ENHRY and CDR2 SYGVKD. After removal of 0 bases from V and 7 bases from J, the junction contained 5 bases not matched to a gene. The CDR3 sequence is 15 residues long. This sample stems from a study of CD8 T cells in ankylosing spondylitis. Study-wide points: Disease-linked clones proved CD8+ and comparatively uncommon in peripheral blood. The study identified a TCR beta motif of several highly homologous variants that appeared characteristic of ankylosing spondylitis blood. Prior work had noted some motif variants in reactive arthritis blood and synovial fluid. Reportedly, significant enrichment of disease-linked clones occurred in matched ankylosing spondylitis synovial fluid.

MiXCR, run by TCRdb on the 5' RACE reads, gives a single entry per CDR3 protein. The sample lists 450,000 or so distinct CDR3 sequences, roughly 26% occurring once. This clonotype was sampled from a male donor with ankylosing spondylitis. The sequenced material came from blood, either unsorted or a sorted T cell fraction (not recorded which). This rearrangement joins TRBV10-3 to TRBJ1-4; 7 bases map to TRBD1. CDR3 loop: CAISESRDRGEKLFF. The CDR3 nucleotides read TGTGCCATCAGTGAGTCTAGGGACAGAGGTGAAAAACTGTTTTTT.